The 11 T cell receptor beta chains below come from one sample, sequenced in a study of neurological immune-mediated disorders. A single record per CDR3 protein comes from TCRdb applying MiXCR to the 5' RACE reads. The table lists around 26,000 distinct CDR3 sequences, under 8% of them singletons. Source material: PBMCs. Receptors originate from a woman between 45 and 65 years old in good health.

This clonotype was seen repeatedly, ten times or more. The rearrangement uses TRBV20-1 and TRBJ2-7; 12 positions agree with TRBD1. CDR1 DFQATT and CDR2 SNEGSKA come from the germline V gene (reference sequence). The CDR3 has 15 residues. After removal of 5 bases from V and 4 bases from J, the junction contained 9 bases not matched to a gene. CDR3 DNA: TGCAGTGCTGGCCCCGCGGGACAGGGGGCTTACGAGCAGTACTTC. Translating gives CSAGPAGQGAYEQYF.

This clonotype was found many times. The rearrangement joins TRBV3-1 to TRBJ2-7, with 11 positions matching TRBD2. J gave up 6 bases and V 0 bases, and 10 bases lay outside the gene matches. The CDR3 loop spans 17 amino acids. Germline V gives CDR1 LGHDT, CDR2 YNNKEL (reference sequence). The CDR3 region is CASSQDRLSTSGAEQYF. The CDR3 DNA reads as TGTGCCAGCAGCCAAGATCGCTTGTCGACTAGCGGGGCCGAGCAGTACTTC.

This clonotype came up many times. The chain links TRBV20-1 to TRBJ1-1, with 7 bases aligning to TRBD1. With V trimmed by 6 bases and J by 0 bases, 7 bases remained unmatched. This CDR3 is 14 amino acids long. Germline lookup yields CDR1 DFQATT and CDR2 SNEGSKA (reference sequence). CDR3: CSASRGALNTEAFF. CDR3 nucleotide sequence: TGCAGTGCCTCCAGGGGGGCGCTGAACACTGAAGCTTTCTTT.

This clonotype was found many times. The chain has TRBV20-1 and TRBJ2-5; 7 bases are a match to TRBD1. The CDR3 has 14 residues. Germline V lookup: CDR1 DFQATT, CDR2 SNEGSKA (reference sequence). J lost 5 bases, V lost 4 bases, and 10 bases had no gene match. CDR3 protein: CSATPDARGETQYF. DNA of the CDR3: TGCAGTGCTACTCCAGATGCCAGGGGGGAGACCCAGTACTTC.

This clonotype was detected ten times or more. This chain links TRBV20-1 with TRBJ2-1; TRBD1 or TRBD2 may be the D gene (7 bases each). CDR1 is DFQATT, CDR2 SNEGSKA, per germline (reference sequence). The germline V and J ends were trimmed by 3 bases and 7 bases, with 13 bases remaining between them. The CDR3 totals 13 residues. The CDR3 DNA reads as TGCAGTGCTAGCAGGCAGGGGGGGAATGAGCAGTTCTTC. Translating it yields CSASRQGGNEQFF.

This clonotype was seen ten or more times. The gene calls are TRBV5-1 and TRBJ1-5; 11 bases map to TRBD1. CDR1 and CDR2 from the germline V gene are SGHRS and YFSETQ. The CDR3 is made up of 16 amino acids. V dropped 2 bases and J dropped 3; count of bases not matched to a gene: 4. CDR3 region: CASSFGTGGNNQPQHF. The CDR3 DNA reads as TGCGCCAGCAGCTTCGGGACAGGGGGTAACAATCAGCCCCAGCATTTT.

J is TRBJ2-2 and V is TRBV6-2 or TRBV6-3; 11 bases line up with TRBD2. CDR1 and CDR2 from the germline V gene are MNHEY and SVGEGT. The CDR3 has 13 residues. The ends lost 7 bases at V and 7 bases at J; junction bases unmatched: 2. The CDR3 region is CASKTSGIGELFF. As DNA, the CDR3 is TGTGCCAGCAAGACTAGCGGGATCGGGGAGCTGTTTTTT.

Comment on this clonotype: The conserved closing phenylalanine or tryptophan is absent in this CDR3, likely reflecting a read error. The V gene is TRBV5-1, the J gene TRBJ2-5, with 10 bases matching TRBD2. Germline CDR1 and CDR2: SGHRS and YFSETQ. The CDR3 loop spans 15 amino acids. Trimming removed 1 base from V and 4 bases from J; junction bases left unmatched: 4. This CDR3 reads CASSLTRLAGETQYC. The CDR3, as DNA: TGCGCCAGCAGCTTGACTCGACTAGCGGGAGAGACCCAGTACTGC.

This clonotype appeared many times. The chain joins TRBV20-1 to TRBJ2-1; possible D gene TRBD1, 5 bases. Trimming cost V 0 bases and J 8 bases, with 17 bases left between them. Germline CDR1 DFQATT, CDR2 SNEGSKA (reference sequence). The CDR3 length is 15 residues. The CDR3 loop is CSARELLRASDEQFF. The CDR3 DNA reads as TGCAGTGCTAGAGAACTCCTCAGGGCGAGTGATGAGCAGTTCTTC.

This clonotype was observed many times. The chain combines TRBV10-3 with TRBJ2-2; 9 bases fit TRBD1. This CDR3 contains 14 residues. Germline CDR1 is ENHRY and CDR2 is SYGVKD. V lost 3 bases to trimming and J lost 8 bases; unmatched junction nucleotides: 4. The CDR3 region is CAISDTGGAGELFF. The CDR3 nucleotides are TGTGCCATCAGTGACACAGGGGGCGCGGGGGAGCTGTTTTTT.

This clonotype was seen ten or more times. The chain couples TRBV5-6 to TRBJ2-1, with 8 bases identical to TRBD1. Trimming took 3 bases from V and 5 from J; bases not matched to a gene: 10. Germline assignment: CDR1 SGHDT and CDR2 YYEEEE. The CDR3 spans 16 residues. This CDR3 reads CASSSNPGTGNNEQFF. For the CDR3, the DNA is TGTGCCAGCAGCTCCAACCCAGGGACAGGAAACAATGAGCAGTTCTTC.